This T cell receptor beta chain was recovered during a study of human T cells and chemical hapten exposure (dated by TCRdb to 2020 to 2022). Background for the entire study: For sensitization, 2% DPC in acetone was applied to a roughly 2 cm by roughly 2 cm area of upper inner arm skin. Weekly therapeutic DPC doses were additionally applied to the scalp of patients throughout the roughly 25-week study period. Patch tests used Finn chambers with 0.01% DPC on the upper back, scored after 6 days by International Contact Dermatitis Research Group standards. Alopecia areata with under or over 50% scalp involvement, alopecia totalis and alopecia universalis were represented in the patient cohort, which was mostly female. Libraries were pooled for sequencing, and per-sample TCR yields varied mainly because of small differences in library volumes within the pool. In alopecia patients, the study followed how the peripheral blood TCR repertoire changed in vivo over primary and secondary sensitization to diphenylcyclopropenone (DPC), a hapten. Blood samples were taken from patients before sensitization (week 0) and then at 2, 6 and about 24 weeks after DPC sensitization. About 29 alopecia patients gave blood for TCR sequencing at one to four time points (pre-sensitization, 2, 6 and 24 weeks). Both TCR alpha and TCR beta chains were sequenced from each blood RNA sample.

Libraries were made using RACE. Sequenced using a NextSeq 500. During library preparation, unique molecular identifiers were attached to individual cDNA molecules so that TCRs could be counted quantitatively and reproducibly. In the authors' own workflow: The median number of TCRs per sample was some 100,000, ranging from 23,224 to 690,600. The Decombinator software suite was used to annotate V, J and CDR3 in the TCR reads. To make PS versus PT1 abundance plots, every sample was subsampled to the same number of TCRs (28,000). TCRs were defined as expanded if absent before sensitization and observed at least eight times at the 2-week time point. The public sequencing data were trimmed at Q25 with fastp and processed into clonotypes with MiXCR by TCRdb, which kept only in-frame beta chains. Under each unique CDR3 protein, matching rows form one entry showing the most common genes and DNA. These V and J calls rely on TCRdb rather than the paper's analysis. This sample holds over 50,000 distinct CDR3 sequences; around a tenth were observed only once. Approximately 9.7% of the sample goes to the ten largest clones.

Notes on this clonotype: There is no known antigen for this receptor. No per-base quality is available; no much larger clone lies one base away.

What the authors observed across the whole study: After repeated subsampling, changes were observed in the strength of the expansion versus patch-test correlation and in the threshold at which the correlation became significant. Because every patient had alopecia, a presumed autoimmune disease, the patients' immune response might differ from that of healthy individuals. Patch test score correlated positively with the number of PT1 expanded TCRs, reaching significance at thresholds 8, 16 and 32 but not at 4. DPC sensitization did not change how many TCRs were above 1 in 1000 frequency, and no evidence was found of alterations in global repertoire structure. Compared with pre-sensitization or healthy control sets, expanded TCRs formed significantly more large CDR3 similarity clusters, which is consistent with antigen-driven responses.

The CDR3, from cysteine to phenylalanine, totals 15 residues. Just CDR3 DNA is preserved here, 45 bases in frame from base 1. The germline V gene encodes CDR1 MNHEY and CDR2 SVGAGI. Trimming removed 5 bases from V and 1 base from J, leaving 12 bases between the germline ends. The sample's time point label, in plain terms: pre-sensitization, week 0. This sample's treatment or condition label indicates: therapeutic diphenylcyclopropenone sensitization with weekly scalp DPC. Unfractionated whole blood was collected in Tempus Blood RNA tubes, and total RNA was extracted from that blood. At each patch-test visit, blood was drawn before the patch test was applied. Patients were considered eligible if aged 18 to 70, diagnosed with alopecia and deemed suitable for DPC therapy, and patients were excluded if pregnant.

The source material was whole blood, sampled in connection with sensitization to the hapten diphenylcyclopropenone (DPC). The origin of this receptor is a woman younger than 45 with alopecia areata. Some clones in this sample may be carry-over from other donors' samples. The chain links TRBV6-5 with TRBJ1-5; no D gene can be assigned with confidence. The nucleotides are TGTGCCAGCAGTCCTAATATTAGGAGCAATCAGCCCCAGCATTTT. Its translation reads: CASSPNIRSNQPQHF.